This entry describes one T cell receptor beta chain. The source of the sample is a study of blood T cell repertoires in COVID-19. The data were produced by immunoSEQ multiplex PCR, yet TCRdb's version contains in-frame clones alone and is incomplete. The profile shows a few hundred thousand clones, 88% of them singletons. The sequence was obtained from a woman between 50 and 59 years old with COVID-19, enrolled during active disease. The sample consisted of peripheral blood.

The chain's CDR3 is CATGAGANSNQPQHF. As DNA, the CDR3 is TGTGCCACCGGGGCGGGGGCGAATAGCAATCAGCCCCAGCATTTT. The chain recombines TRBV19 with TRBJ1-5; possible D gene TRBD1, 6 bases. The V gene's germline CDR1 is LNHDA and CDR2 SQIVND (reference sequence). Trimming left V 10 bases short and J 0 bases short, with 16 bases between. The CDR3 consists of 15 residues.